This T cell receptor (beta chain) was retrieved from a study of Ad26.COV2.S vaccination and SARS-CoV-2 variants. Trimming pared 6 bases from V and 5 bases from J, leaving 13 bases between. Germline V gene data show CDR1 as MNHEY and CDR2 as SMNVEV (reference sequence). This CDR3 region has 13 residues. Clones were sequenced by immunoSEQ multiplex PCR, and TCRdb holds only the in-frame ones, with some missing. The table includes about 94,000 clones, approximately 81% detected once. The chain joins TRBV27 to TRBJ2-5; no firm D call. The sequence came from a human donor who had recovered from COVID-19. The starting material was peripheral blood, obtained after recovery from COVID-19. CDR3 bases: TGTGCCAGCAGCCCTTGGCGAGAGGAGACCCAGTACTTC. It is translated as CASSPWREETQYF.